Presented here are 14 T cell receptor beta chains from one specimen sequenced in a study of blood T cell repertoires in COVID-19 (dated by TCRdb to about 2020). Libraries were constructed by the immunoSEQ multiplex PCR assay. The immuneACCESS repertoire file appears here via TCRdb, limited to in-frame rearrangements. These files lack a portion of the clones; in checked studies, under half of the deficit traces to unresolved V genes, and the cause of the others is not known. A total of 400,000 to 450,000 clones appear in this sample, roughly 87% of them only once. The ten largest account for approximately 0.55% of the sample. The specimen sequenced was PBMCs or T cells enriched from blood (not recorded which). These receptors were taken from a man between 18 and 29 years old who had recovered from COVID-19.

This clone turned up a few times. The V call is TRBV19, the J call TRBJ2-7, with 9 nucleotides matching TRBD1. CDR3 size: 17 residues. V lost 8 bases to trimming and J lost 2 bases; unmatched junction nucleotides: 16. Germline V gene data show CDR1 as LNHDA and CDR2 as SQIVND (reference sequence). DNA for the CDR3: TGTGCCAGTCAAGAGTCATTCGGGGACAGGGTAACCTACGAGCAGTACTTC. As protein: CASQESFGDRVTYEQYF.

V usage is TRBV3-1 (or the pseudogene TRBV3-2) and J usage is TRBJ1-6, with D unclear. Germline lookup yields CDR1 LGHDT and CDR2 YNNKEL (reference sequence). The V and J ends lost 6 bases and 2 bases respectively, with 8 bases between them. The CDR3 runs to 14 residues. The chain's CDR3 is CASSEGAYNSPLHF. Written as DNA, the CDR3 is TGTGCCAGCAGTGAGGGAGCCTATAATTCACCCCTCCACTTT.

This clone was seen more than once but under ten times. The chain couples TRBV19 to TRBJ1-5; D ambiguous. The CDR3 is 16 residues long. V was trimmed by 7 bases and J by 2 bases, leaving 18 bases between them. Germline lookup yields CDR1 LNHDA and CDR2 SQIVND (reference sequence). The DNA of the CDR3 is TGTGCCAGTACCTTCCTCCCCATCCAGGGCAATCAGCCCCAGCATTTT. Its protein is CASTFLPIQGNQPQHF.

This clone was seen just once. This rearrangement joins TRBV19 to TRBJ1-2; TRBD1 aligns across 11 bases. The germline gives CDR1 LNHDA, CDR2 SQIVND (reference sequence). The CDR3 consists of 18 residues. Germline trimming cut 4 bases from V and 1 base from J; bases unmatched to any gene: 11. The CDR3 DNA is TGTGCCAGTAGTACGATACCGGGACAGGGGGATTATAACTATGGCTACACCTTC. This encodes CASSTIPGQGDYNYGYTF.

The chain employs TRBV19 and TRBJ2-7, with 8 bases identical to TRBD1. The CDR3 sequence is 13 residues long. J was trimmed by 6 bases and V by 3 bases; bases with no gene match: 4. Germline V CDR1 and CDR2: LNHDA, SQIVND (reference sequence). CDR3 residues: CASSIGQGVEQYF. DNA for the CDR3: TGTGCCAGTAGTATCGGACAGGGCGTCGAGCAGTACTTC.

Here the CDR3 reads CASSVAWSNEQFF. CDR3 in DNA: TGTGCCAGCAGTGTTGCGTGGAGCAATGAGCAGTTCTTC. V is TRBV2 and J is TRBJ2-1; D is unresolved. Trimming left V 4 bases short and J 6 bases short, with 10 bases between. Germline loops: CDR1 SNHLY, CDR2 FYNNEI. This CDR3 has 13 amino acids.

This clone has a single count. The V and J genes are TRBV11-2 and TRBJ2-1; D perhaps matches TRBD2 (5 bases). Germline V CDR1 and CDR2: SGHAT, FQNNGV. This CDR3 has 12 residues. V lost 4 bases to trimming and J lost 10 bases, with 11 bases between them. The CDR3 bases are TGTGCCAGCAGCTGGGCCGGAGGCGAGCAGTTCTTC. Amino acid sequence: CASSWAGGEQFF. Supplemented by reference TRBV11-2 and TRBJ2-1, the full variable domain reads EAGVAQSPRYKIIEKRQSVAFWCNPISGHATLYWYQQILGQGPKLLIQFQNNGVVDDSQLPKDRFSAERLKGVDSTLKIQPAKLEDSAVYLCASSWAGGEQFFGPGTRLTVL.

The chain carries TRBV5-4 and TRBJ2-7; the match to TRBD2 covers 10 bases. The length of the CDR3 is 15 residues. V lost 5 bases and J lost 4; bases outside the gene matches: 9. In germline, CDR1 is SGHNT, CDR2 YYREEE (reference sequence). The CDR3 DNA is TGTGCCAGCAGTCCGAGGACTAGCGGACCTTACGAGCAGTACTTC. Translation: CASSPRTSGPYEQYF.

V usage is TRBV3-1 (or the pseudogene TRBV3-2) and J usage is TRBJ1-2, with D hard to call. The germline V and J ends were trimmed by 8 bases and 4 bases, with 11 bases remaining between them. Germline loops: CDR1 LGHDT, CDR2 YNNKEL (reference sequence). The CDR3 has 12 amino acids. The CDR3 protein is CASRVSSYGYTF. The DNA for the CDR3 is TGTGCCAGCCGAGTCTCGAGCTATGGCTACACCTTC.

For this clone: Distinct nucleotide sequences in the sample also encode this CDR3. V and J are TRBV4-1 and TRBJ1-2; tentatively, D is TRBD1 (6 bases). The germline gives CDR1 MGHRA, CDR2 YSYEKL. V was trimmed by 3 bases and J by 5 bases, leaving 7 bases between them. The CDR3 runs to 12 residues. The CDR3 DNA follows: TGCGCCAGCAGCCAGGACAGTTATGGCTACACCTTC. This gives the protein CASSQDSYGYTF.

The chain links TRBV10-3 to TRBJ2-1; 11 positions agree with TRBD2. The CDR3 sequence is 13 residues long. Germline trimming cut 11 bases from V and 3 bases from J; bases unmatched to any gene: 3. Germline V CDR1 and CDR2: ENHRY, SYGVKD. The CDR3: CAVTSGGYNEQFF. DNA of the CDR3: TGTGCCGTCACTAGCGGGGGCTACAATGAGCAGTTCTTC.

The gene calls are TRBV25-1 and TRBJ1-1; 11 bases are a match to TRBD1. With V trimmed by 3 bases and J by 4 bases, 7 bases remained unmatched. Germline-derived CDR1 and CDR2 are MGHDK and SYGVNS. The CDR3 contains 16 residues. CDR3 coding DNA: TGTGCCAGCAGTGATGCCTTGGGACAGGGGGTCACTGAAGCTTTCTTT. Amino acids: CASSDALGQGVTEAFF.

Worth noting for this clone: Other DNA sequences within the sample encode an identical CDR3. V is TRBV2 and J is TRBJ1-1; D perhaps matches TRBD1 (5 bases). This CDR3 comprises 13 residues. Germline V gene lookup returns CDR1 SNHLY and CDR2 FYNNEI. Trimming removed 4 bases at V and 1 base at J, with 7 bases between. The CDR3 is CASSGQGNTEAFF. CDR3 DNA: TGTGCCAGCAGTGGCCAGGGGAACACTGAAGCTTTCTTT.

The chain couples TRBV5-1 to TRBJ2-7, with D possibly being TRBD2 (5 bases). The length of the CDR3 is 15 residues. Germline V gene sequence: CDR1 SGHRS, CDR2 YFSETQ. V was pared by 1 base and J by 2 bases, with 13 bases between. CDR3 DNA: TGCGCCAGCAGCTTGTCCGAGGGCGGTCCCTACGAGCAGTACTTC. Translation: CASSLSEGGPYEQYF.